These T cell receptor beta chains were read from a single sample in a study of CD8 T cells in Susac syndrome. TCRdb ran MiXCR on the immunoSEQ multiplex PCR reads and lists one entry per CDR3 protein. The data contain 200,000 to 250,000 distinct CDR3 sequences, about 95% of them seen just once; the ten biggest clones take up under 0.2%. Sequencing was performed on CD4+ T cells from PBMCs. The receptors were gathered from a human donor with Susac syndrome. Both conserved end residues are part of each CDR3. The D gene is left open where the match is weak. Only part of the rows carry a size: once, few, many, or a class if the clone is expanded.

j_gene,d_gene,v_gene,abundance,CDR3aa,CDR3nt
TRBJ2-7,-,TRBV5-1,-,CASSLGRDSYEQYF,TGCGCCAGCAGCCTGGGACGGGACTCCTACGAGCAGTACTTC
TRBJ2-7,TRBD2,TRBV9,-,CASSVGSGGGYEQYF,TGTGCCAGCAGCGTAGGAAGCGGGGGGGGCTACGAGCAGTACTTC
TRBJ1-1,-,TRBV28,-,CASSLTEPGTEAFF,TGTGCCAGCAGCCTTACTGAACCGGGCACTGAAGCTTTCTTT
TRBJ1-5,TRBD1,TRBV27,-,CASSKLTGDQPQHF,TGTGCCAGCAGTAAACTGACAGGGGATCAGCCCCAGCATTTT
TRBJ1-5,-,TRBV12-3/TRBV12-4,-,CASSLGQGAYSNQPQHF,TGTGCCAGCAGTTTAGGTCAGGGAGCCTATAGCAATCAGCCCCAGCATTTT
TRBJ2-2,-,TRBV3-1,-,CASSQDGRANTGELFF,TGTGCCAGCAGCCAAGATGGGCGGGCGAACACCGGGGAGCTGTTTTTT
TRBJ2-7,TRBD1,TRBV9,-,CASSATGGGLYEQYF,TGTGCCAGCAGCGCAACAGGGGGCGGACTCTACGAGCAGTACTTC
TRBJ2-7,-,TRBV20-1,once,CSATRGAGDEQYF,TGCAGTGCTACGAGGGGGGCGGGCGACGAGCAGTACTTC
TRBJ2-7,TRBD1,TRBV12-3/TRBV12-4,-,CASSLRQGIHEQYF,TGTGCCAGCAGTTTACGACAGGGTATCCACGAGCAGTACTTC
TRBJ1-6,-,TRBV18,-,CASSSKARAPLSPLHF,TGTGCCAGCTCCTCCAAAGCACGGGCCCCCCTCTCACCCCTCCACTTT
TRBJ1-1,TRBD1,TRBV5-6,-,CASSLGTGRTTFF,TGTGCCAGCAGCCTGGGGACAGGGAGAACGACTTTCTTT
TRBJ1-2,-,TRBV6-2/TRBV6-3,-,CASQDGGAIMNYGYTF,TGTGCCAGCCAGGACGGCGGGGCCATTATGAACTATGGCTACACCTTC
TRBJ1-1,TRBD1,TRBV19,-,CASSPHDRGEGAFF,TGTGCCAGTAGTCCACACGACAGGGGGGAAGGAGCTTTCTTT
TRBJ1-1,-,TRBV29-1,-,CSVATGGGQFNTEAFF,TGCAGCGTTGCTACCGGTGGAGGGCAGTTCAACACTGAAGCTTTCTTT
TRBJ1-2,-,TRBV4-2,-,CASSQDVGAVRGYTF,TGTGCCAGCAGCCAAGATGTTGGGGCAGTGCGCGGCTACACCTTC
TRBJ1-1,-,TRBV20-1,-,CSASTEGEAFF,TGCAGTGCGTCGACAGAAGGAGAAGCTTTCTTT
TRBJ2-6,-,TRBV9,-,CASSVVGGAGANVLTF,TGTGCCAGCAGCGTAGTTGGGGGAGCAGGGGCCAACGTCCTGACTTTC
TRBJ2-1,TRBD2,TRBV7-8,-,CASSLAGGLDEQFF,TGTGCCAGCAGCCTAGCGGGGGGGCTTGATGAGCAGTTCTTC
TRBJ1-4,-,TRBV5-1,-,CASSATDGGERWNEKLFF,TGCGCCAGCAGCGCGACTGACGGGGGAGAACGATGGAATGAAAAACTGTTTTTT
TRBJ1-5,-,TRBV12-5,-,CASAGGGNQPQHF,TGTGCTAGTGCCGGGGGGGGGAATCAGCCCCAGCATTTT
TRBJ2-7,-,TRBV6-6,-,CASSNSPGGYEQYF,TGTGCCAGCAGTAACTCTCCCGGGGGCTACGAGCAGTACTTC
TRBJ1-2,-,TRBV4-3,-,CASSQEIHLPTGYTF,TGCGCCAGCAGCCAAGAGATACACTTGCCCACAGGCTACACCTTC
TRBJ2-1,TRBD2,TRBV24-1,-,CATSGDYNNEQFF,TGTGCCACCAGTGGGGACTACAACAATGAGCAGTTCTTC
TRBJ2-5,-,TRBV30,-,CAWSVGRPQETQYF,TGTGCCTGGAGTGTAGGTCGGCCTCAAGAGACCCAGTACTTC
TRBJ2-5,-,TRBV6-2/TRBV6-3,-,CASSNGVRETQYF,TGTGCCAGCAGTAACGGGGTTCGGGAGACCCAGTACTTC
TRBJ2-5,TRBD2,TRBV7-3,-,CASSLLAGGQETQYF,TGTGCCAGCAGCTTACTAGCGGGGGGGCAAGAGACCCAGTACTTC
TRBJ1-5,-,TRBV28,-,CASRSGGADQPQHF,TGTGCCAGCCGTTCGGGGGGCGCTGATCAGCCCCAGCATTTT
TRBJ2-2,TRBD1,TRBV25-1,-,CASKGQGNTGELFF,TGTGCCAGCAAAGGACAGGGGAACACCGGGGAGCTGTTTTTT
TRBJ1-6,-,TRBV19,-,CASSIGSSYNSPLHF,TGTGCCAGTAGTATTGGGAGCTCCTATAATTCACCCCTCCACTTT
TRBJ2-5,-,TRBV29-1,-,CSVEERQGMWETQYF,TGCAGCGTTGAAGAAAGGCAGGGTATGTGGGAGACCCAGTACTTC
TRBJ1-2,-,TRBV12-3/TRBV12-4,-,CASSPSNQANYGYTF,TGTGCCAGCAGCCCATCGAATCAAGCTAACTATGGCTACACCTTC
TRBJ2-5,TRBD1,TRBV5-6,once,CASSDWTGPAQYF,TGTGCCAGCAGCGACTGGACAGGACCGGCCCAGTACTTC
TRBJ1-1,-,TRBV24-1,-,CATQGEAFF,TGTGCCACCCAGGGGGAAGCTTTCTTT